The source of this T cell receptor (beta chain) is a study of cytotoxic CD8 clonotypes in ibrutinib-treated CLL. On the study more broadly: Response sampling occurred after a median approximately 12 months of treatment (range 6 to 36).

About this clone itself: Its antigen is not identified.

Sequencing was performed with immunoSEQ multiplex PCR; in TCRdb, only in-frame clones are kept and a portion is missing. The sample has some 29,000 clones; 76% are singletons. Library input was around 2 micrograms of DNA from cryopreserved PBMCs. Per the germline V gene, CDR1 is SNHLY and CDR2 is FYNNEI. Trimming took off 6 bases at V and 4 bases at J, with 6 bases between the two ends. The CDR3 covers 11 residues. Study observations and caveats: At baseline, clonality was higher than in age-matched healthy donors and correlated with CD8+ counts. With treatment, public clonotypes, which were uncommon, either contracted or remained stable.

The input for sequencing was PBMCs, taken after 36 months of ibrutinib treatment. The rearrangement uses TRBV2 and TRBJ1-1; no firm D call. The TCR was taken from a human donor with chronic lymphocytic leukemia. The CDR3 loop is CASSSVTEAFF. CDR3 bases: TGTGCCAGCAGCTCGGTCACTGAAGCTTTCTTT.